Listed below are T cell receptor beta chains from one sample, sequenced in a study of T cells in Graves' hyperthyroidism and ophthalmopathy. TCRdb fed the multiplex PCR reads into MiXCR, producing one record per CDR3 protein. The table has some 380,000 distinct CDR3 sequences, approximately 13% seen once; the top ten hold less than 25%. The specimen sequenced was blood. The receptors stem from a man aged 25 to 40 with Graves' hyperthyroidism that later progressed to Graves' ophthalmopathy. Both conserved end residues are part of each CDR3. D genes are given only for firm matches. Clone size is stated in some rows and not others, as once, few, many or a class when expanded.

j_call | d_call | v_call | cdr3_length | clone_size | cdr3_aa | cdr3_nt
TRBJ2-7 | TRBD1 | TRBV6-1 | 14 | few | CASTWGQGTYEQYF | TGTGCCAGCACCTGGGGACAGGGGACCTACGAGCAGTACTTC
TRBJ1-2 | TRBD1 | TRBV5-1 | 14 | few | CASSSETGNYGYTF | TGCGCCAGCAGCTCCGAGACAGGGAACTATGGCTACACCTTC
TRBJ2-5 | TRBD2 | TRBV7-9 | 15 | many | CASSREGLAMETQYF | TGTGCCAGCAGCCGAGAAGGACTAGCGATGGAGACCCAGTACTTC
TRBJ1-3 | NA | TRBV2 | 15 | many | CASSSGRYSGNTIYF | TGTGCCAGCAGCTCTGGACGTTACTCTGGAAACACCATATATTTT
TRBJ2-4 | NA | TRBV6-5 | 11 | NA | CASSYQNIQYF | TGTGCCAGCAGCTACCAAAACATTCAGTACTTC
TRBJ2-7 | NA | TRBV20-1 | 14 | many | CSARTTEGSYEQYF | TGCAGTGCTAGGACCACCGAAGGTTCCTACGAGCAGTACTTC
TRBJ2-7 | NA | TRBV11-2 | 13 | few | CASSPRGDHEQYF | TGTGCCAGCAGCCCAAGGGGTGACCACGAGCAGTACTTC
TRBJ2-1 | NA | TRBV3-1 | 15 | many | CASSQTTDSYNEQFF | TGTGCCAGCAGCCAAACAACAGACTCCTACAATGAGCAGTTCTTC
TRBJ1-3 | NA | TRBV5-1 | 14 | many | CASSLAGYGNTIYF | TGCGCCAGCAGCTTGGCGGGGTACGGAAACACCATATATTTT
TRBJ2-3 | TRBD2 | TRBV7-2 | 15 | many | CASSLVAGGPNTQYF | TGTGCCAGCAGCTTAGTAGCGGGGGGGCCGAATACGCAGTATTTT